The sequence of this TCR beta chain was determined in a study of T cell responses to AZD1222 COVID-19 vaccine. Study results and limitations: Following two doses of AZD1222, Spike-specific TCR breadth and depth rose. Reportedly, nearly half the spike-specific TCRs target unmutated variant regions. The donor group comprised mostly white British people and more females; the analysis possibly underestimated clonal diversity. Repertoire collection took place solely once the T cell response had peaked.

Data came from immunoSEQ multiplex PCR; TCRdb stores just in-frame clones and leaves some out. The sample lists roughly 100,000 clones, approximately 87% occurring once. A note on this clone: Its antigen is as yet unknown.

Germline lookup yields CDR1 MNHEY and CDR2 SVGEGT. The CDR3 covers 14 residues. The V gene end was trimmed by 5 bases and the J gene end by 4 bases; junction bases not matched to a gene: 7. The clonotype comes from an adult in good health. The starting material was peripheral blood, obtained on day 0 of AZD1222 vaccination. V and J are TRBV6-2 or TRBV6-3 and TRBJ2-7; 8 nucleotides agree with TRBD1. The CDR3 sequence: CASSPDRVWYEQYF. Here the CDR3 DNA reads TGTGCCAGCAGTCCGGACAGGGTCTGGTACGAGCAGTACTTC.